The source of this T cell receptor (beta chain) is a study of blood T cell repertoires in COVID-19. Trimming shortened V by 4 bases and J by 13 bases, and 12 bases separated the two germline ends. The CDR3 contains 12 residues. CDR1 is SGDLS and CDR2 is YYNGEE in the germline V gene. Here immunoSEQ multiplex PCR was the method, and the copy in TCRdb shows in-frame clones only, minus some. The repertoire holds 70,000 or so clones, 85% to 90% seen once, with over 6.5% in the top ten. This receptor was identified in an elderly woman with active COVID-19. The J gene is TRBJ1-6, the V gene TRBV9; TRBD1 might be the D (6 bases). Source material: peripheral blood. The CDR3 nucleotides read TGTGCCAGCAGCCCAGAAGGGGGTCCCCTCCACTTT. This codes for CASSPEGGPLHF.